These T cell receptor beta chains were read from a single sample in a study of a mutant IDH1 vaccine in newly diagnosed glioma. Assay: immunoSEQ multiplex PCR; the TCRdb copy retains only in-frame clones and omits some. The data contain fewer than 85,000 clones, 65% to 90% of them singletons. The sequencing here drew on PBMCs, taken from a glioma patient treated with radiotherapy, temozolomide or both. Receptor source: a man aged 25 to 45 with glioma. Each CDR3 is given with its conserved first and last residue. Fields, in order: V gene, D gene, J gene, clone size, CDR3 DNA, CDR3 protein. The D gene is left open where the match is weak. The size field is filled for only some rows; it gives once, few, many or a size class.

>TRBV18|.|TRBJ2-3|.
TGTGCCAGCTCACTCGGCAGCCGCGCAGATACGCAGTATTTT
CASSLGSRADTQYF
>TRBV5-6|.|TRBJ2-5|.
TGTGCCAGCAGCTTCCCGACTAGTACGGGTCTGGAGACCCAGTACTTC
CASSFPTSTGLETQYF
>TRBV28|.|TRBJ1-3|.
TGTGCCAGCAGCTCGTTACCAGGGAGTGGAAACACCATATATTTT
CASSSLPGSGNTIYF
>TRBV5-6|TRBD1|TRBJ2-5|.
TGTGCCAGCAGTTCACCGGGACAGGGGGCGCGGCTTGGACGAGAGACCCAGTACTTC
CASSSPGQGARLGRETQYF
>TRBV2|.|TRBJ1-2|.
TGTGCCAGCAGTGAAGTCGCGCGGACCTTGCAGGGGATCTATTATGGCTACACCTTC
CASSEVARTLQGIYYGYTF
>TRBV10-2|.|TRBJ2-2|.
TGCGCCAGCAGGAGGGGGGACGGGAACACCGGGGAGCTGTTTTTT
CASRRGDGNTGELFF
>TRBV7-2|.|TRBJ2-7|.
TGTGCCAGCGGCTCGCCGGGGGACCCCTACGAGCAGTACTTC
CASGSPGDPYEQYF
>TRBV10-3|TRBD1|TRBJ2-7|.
TGTGCCATCAGTGAAGGGACAGGAGTTTCCTACGAGCAGTACTTC
CAISEGTGVSYEQYF
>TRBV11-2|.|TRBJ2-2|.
TGTGCCAGCAGCTTACTGAGCTTTGACACCGGGGAGCTGTTTTTT
CASSLLSFDTGELFF
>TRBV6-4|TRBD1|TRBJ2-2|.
TGTGCCAGCAGCGGTACCTCCGGGACAGGGGGCAACACCGGGGAGCTGTTTTTT
CASSGTSGTGGNTGELFF
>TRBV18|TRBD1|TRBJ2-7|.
TGTGCCAGCTCACCAGAATCAAGGGGGCTCCCTAACGAGCAGTACTTC
CASSPESRGLPNEQYF
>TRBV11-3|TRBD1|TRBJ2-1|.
TGTGCCAGCAGCCCGGGACAGCGAACCTACAATGAGCAGTTCTTC
CASSPGQRTYNEQFF
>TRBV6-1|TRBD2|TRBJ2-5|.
TGTGCCAGCAGGAAGGTTAGCGGGGGGGAGACCCAGTACTTC
CASRKVSGGETQYF
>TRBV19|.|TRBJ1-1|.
TGTGCCAGTATTACGGGGACCGCAACGAACACTGAAGCTTTCTTT
CASITGTATNTEAFF
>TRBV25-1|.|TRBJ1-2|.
TGTGCCAGCAGCCATAATGAGGCTCCATACTATGGCTACACCTTC
CASSHNEAPYYGYTF
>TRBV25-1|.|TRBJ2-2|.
TGTGCCACAAGTCTGGGGAGCATCGCGAACACCGGGGAGCTGTTTTTT
CATSLGSIANTGELFF
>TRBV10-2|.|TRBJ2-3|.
TGCGCCAGCAGTGAGAATTTCGGGATTGGACAGAACACAGATACGCAGTATTTT
CASSENFGIGQNTDTQYF
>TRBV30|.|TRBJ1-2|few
TGTGCCTGGAGGGATAACTATGGCTACACCTTC
CAWRDNYGYTF
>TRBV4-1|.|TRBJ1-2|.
TGCGCCAGCAGCCAAGTCCTCATTGACGTGGGTGTCGGCTACACCTTC
CASSQVLIDVGVGYTF
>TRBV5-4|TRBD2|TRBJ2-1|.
TGTGCCAGCAGCCGCGGGGGGGGGTCCTACAATGAGCAGTTCTTC
CASSRGGGSYNEQFF
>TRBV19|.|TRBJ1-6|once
TGTGCCAGTACCAGAAACAGGGTAAAGAATTCACCCCTCCACTTT
CASTRNRVKNSPLHF
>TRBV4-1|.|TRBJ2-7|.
TGCGCCAGCAGCCAACATGGGGCGGACACCTACGAGCAGTACTTC
CASSQHGADTYEQYF
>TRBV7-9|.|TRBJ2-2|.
TGTGCCAGCAGCTCTCATTTCAGGGGAACGAACACCGGGGAGCTGTTTTTT
CASSSHFRGTNTGELFF
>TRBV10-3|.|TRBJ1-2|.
TGTGCCATCAGTGAATGGGAAACTGCTTATGGCTACACCTTC
CAISEWETAYGYTF
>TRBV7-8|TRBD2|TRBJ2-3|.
TGTGCCAGCAGCTTAGCGCCTCTAGCGGGGGGAATCACGCAGTATTTT
CASSLAPLAGGITQYF
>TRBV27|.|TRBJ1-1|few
TGTGCCAGCAGTTTATCAGTGGGGAACACTGAAGCTTTCTTT
CASSLSVGNTEAFF
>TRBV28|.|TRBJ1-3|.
TGTGCCAGCAGTTGGACAGACTTCTCTGGAAACACCATATATTTT
CASSWTDFSGNTIYF
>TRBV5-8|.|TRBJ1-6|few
TGTGCCAGCAGCTCCCCGGTTACACCCCTCCACTTT
CASSSPVTPLHF
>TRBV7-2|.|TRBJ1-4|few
TGTGCCAGCAGCTTAGTTGGGCTAAATGAAAAACTGTTTTTT
CASSLVGLNEKLFF
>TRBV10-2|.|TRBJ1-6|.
TGCGCCAGCAGTGAGAATTGGGGACGAAATTCACCCCTCCACTTT
CASSENWGRNSPLHF
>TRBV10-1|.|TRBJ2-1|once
TGCGCCAGCAGTGTAGGAGCGGCCTACAATGAGCAGTTCTTC
CASSVGAAYNEQFF
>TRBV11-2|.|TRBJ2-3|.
TGTGCCAGCAGCTTAAAAGTCGGGGCGAGTACAGATACGCAGTATTTT
CASSLKVGASTDTQYF
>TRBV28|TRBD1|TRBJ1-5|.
TGTGCCAGCAGTTTATTTAGGGGGCGTAATCAGCCCCAGCATTTT
CASSLFRGRNQPQHF
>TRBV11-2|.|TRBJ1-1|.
TGTGCCAGCAGCTTACCCAGGCAGAACACTGAAGCTTTCTTT
CASSLPRQNTEAFF
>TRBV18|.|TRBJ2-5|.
TGTGCCAGCTCACCACCGTCGAGGAGTCAGCAGTACTTC
CASSPPSRSQQYF
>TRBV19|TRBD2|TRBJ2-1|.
TGTGCCAGTAGTATGCTGGGGACTAGCGGGGGCAATGAGCAGTTCTTC
CASSMLGTSGGNEQFF
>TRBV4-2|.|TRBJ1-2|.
TGTGCCAGCAGCCAAGCACTCTCGAATTCCGTTAACTATGGCTACACCTTC
CASSQALSNSVNYGYTF
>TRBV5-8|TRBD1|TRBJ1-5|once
TGTGCCAGCAGCTTGGATTTTGGGGGGACAGACTTCCATAGCAATCAGCCCCAGCATTTT
CASSLDFGGTDFHSNQPQHF
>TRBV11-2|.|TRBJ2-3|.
TGTGCCAGCAGCTTATTAGCGGGACAGCCCGCAGATACGCAGTATTTT
CASSLLAGQPADTQYF
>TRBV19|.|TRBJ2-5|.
TGTGCCAGTAGTATGGGAGACCAAGAGACCCAGTACTTC
CASSMGDQETQYF
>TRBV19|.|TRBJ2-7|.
TGTGCCAGTAGTGACCAGGCGGGAAACTACGAGCAGTACTTC
CASSDQAGNYEQYF
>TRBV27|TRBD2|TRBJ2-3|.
TGTGCCAGCAGCGTCATACGGCTAGCGGGGGATTCTGATACGCAGTATTTT
CASSVIRLAGDSDTQYF
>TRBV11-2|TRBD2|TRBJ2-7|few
TGTGCCAGCAGCTTAGAGGCGGGGGGGCGCTACGAGCAGTACTTC
CASSLEAGGRYEQYF
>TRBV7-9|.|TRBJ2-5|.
TGTGCCAGCAGCTTAGGAGGGGCCCACCTTCCGCAGTACTTC
CASSLGGAHLPQYF
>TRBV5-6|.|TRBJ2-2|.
TGTGCCAGCAGCTTGGCCCCGTCCGGGGAGCTGTTTTTT
CASSLAPSGELFF
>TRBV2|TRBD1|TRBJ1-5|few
TGTGCCAGCAGTTTGACAGGGGCGAATCAGCCCCAGCATTTT
CASSLTGANQPQHF
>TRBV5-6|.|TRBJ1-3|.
TGTGCCAGCAGCCTGGGGGTTAAGAGGACATCTGGAAACACCATATATTTT
CASSLGVKRTSGNTIYF
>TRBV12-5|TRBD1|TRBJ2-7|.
TGTGCTAGTGGTTTCACAGGGGTAAACGAGCAGTACTTC
CASGFTGVNEQYF
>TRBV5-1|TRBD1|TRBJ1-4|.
TGCGCCAGCAGCCCGGACAGGGCTGTAACTAATGAAAAACTGTTTTTT
CASSPDRAVTNEKLFF
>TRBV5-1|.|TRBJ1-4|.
TGCGCCAGCAGCTTGGTCGGACAGACTAATGAAAAACTGTTTTTT
CASSLVGQTNEKLFF
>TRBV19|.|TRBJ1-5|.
TGTGCCAGTAGTATACAGGGGAGCAATCAGCCCCAGCATTTT
CASSIQGSNQPQHF